This T cell receptor (beta chain) was obtained from a study of OX40 agonist ivuxolimab in advanced cancers. About the research overall: The treatment was a fully human IgG2 OX40 agonist, ivuxolimab.

V lost 1 base to trimming and J lost 6 bases; unmatched junction nucleotides: 6. Germline V gene sequence: CDR1 SGHDN, CDR2 FVKESK. This CDR3 region has 17 residues. Libraries were prepared by immunoSEQ multiplex PCR; TCRdb keeps only in-frame clonotypes and omits some of them. The data contain about 45,000 clones, around 89% of them singletons. The J gene is TRBJ2-1, the V gene TRBV14, with 13 bases fitting TRBD2. This receptor was taken from an adult with an advanced solid tumor such as melanoma, head and neck, liver or kidney cancer. This material consisted of CD4+ or CD8+ T cells sorted from blood, taken in a trial of the OX40 agonist ivuxolimab. The CDR3 protein is CASSQAPWTSGSNEQFF. CDR3 bases: TGTGCCAGCAGCCAAGCACCATGGACTAGCGGGAGCAATGAGCAGTTCTTC.